This T cell receptor (beta chain) came from a study of cytomegalovirus exposure and HLA in healthy donors. Findings and caveats of the study: Later analysis demonstrated an association between a missense DCLRE1C variant and TCR beta V- and J-gene trimming. TRBV6-2, TRBV6-3 and some other V segments were excluded as indistinguishable. A later analysis, which compared TCR beta chains of equal frequency, found the HLA-associated ones more clonally expanded. Reportedly, TCR beta sequences accurately predicted HLA-A and HLA-B alleles in most subjects.

Both 60 Vbeta primers and 13 Jbeta primers went into the PCR. Some clones are missing from TCRdb's copy, which holds only in-frame ones; the method was immunoSEQ multiplex PCR. This sample yields 75,000 to 80,000 clones, of which just under 80% are seen a single time; about 9.5% belongs to the top ten. The germline gives CDR1 MDHEN, CDR2 SYDVKM. The length of the CDR3 is 14 residues. Deletions cut 0 bases from V and 3 bases from J, with 8 bases between. With respect to this clone: Antigen unknown.

Sequencing was done on a sample of PBMCs. This receptor was obtained from a woman aged 40 to 49 in good health and CMV-seropositive. The rearrangement links TRBV28 to TRBJ2-5; D is perhaps TRBD1 (6 bases). DNA for the CDR3: TGTGCCAGCAGTTTATGGGACAGAAAAGAGACCCAGTACTTC. Protein: CASSLWDRKETQYF.